This T cell receptor (beta chain) appears in the sequencing data of a study of CD8 T cells in Susac syndrome (dated by TCRdb to about 2019). A note on the overall study: Whether CD8+ T cell activation and differentiation in Susac syndrome was antigen driven was tested using repertoire sequencing. The study compared CD8+ T cell repertoire clonality among 12 healthy donors, 14 Susac syndrome patients and some 16 multiple sclerosis patients.

Here is what the overall study found, with its caveats: The number of individuals in the TCR sequencing and HLA analysis was acknowledged as relatively small.

Turning to this clonotype: The antigen it recognizes is unknown. No clone much larger than this one lies a single base away; base qualities are absent.

Peripheral blood CD8+ and CD4+ T cells from healthy donors, Susac syndrome patients and multiple sclerosis patients were profiled using high-throughput TCR beta sequencing. Multiple sclerosis controls were treatment-naive patients with stable or active relapsing-remitting disease fulfilling revised McDonald criteria. Bulk CD8+ and CD4+ T cells were purified by magnetic negative isolation, whereas CD8+ TEMRA cells were enriched by FACS. Blood was drawn into EDTA tubes, processed within 24 hours, and PBMCs were isolated by density gradient centrifugation. PBMCs intended for TCR sequencing were cryopreserved in liquid nitrogen and were subsequently thawed in a 37 degrees C water bath. A purity of at least 90% was achieved for sorted or isolated CD4+, CD8+ and CD8+ TEMRA cells. Spanning cysteine to phenylalanine, the CDR3 consists of 16 amino acids. Only the CDR3 portion is preserved as DNA: 48 bases, with reading frame beginning at the first base. The germline V gene (reference sequence) supplies CDR1 LNHDA and CDR2 SQIVND. The V end loses 6 bases and the J end loses 3 bases, and a stretch of 18 bases separates them.

RNA was extracted using the RNeasy kit, and about 0.5 to 1 ug of the RNA was reverse transcribed with random hexamers. The immunoSEQ multiplex PCR assay, which covers 54 Vbeta and 13 Jbeta segments, was used to amplify TCR beta CDR3 regions. To correct PCR amplification bias, a synthetic template baseline was used for both primer optimization and computational correction. Concerning the study's data processing: Reads were annotated to V, D and J genes according to IMGT and were analyzed with immunoSEQ Analyzer, with only productive sequences retained. Clonality was computed as one minus Shannon entropy normalized by log2 of the number of productive unique sequences. Public and private clones were assessed among the 100 most prevalent clones of each patient and control. A clone was defined as Susac-specific if it was absent from the healthy and MS cohorts, from over a thousand published viral clones and from other ImmuneACCESS disease sequences. The public sequencing data were trimmed at Q25 with fastp and processed into clonotypes with MiXCR by TCRdb, which kept only in-frame beta chains. Rows merge per CDR3 protein into single entries with the most common DNA and genes. The V and J calls follow TCRdb's processing rather than the paper's. Here the sample has approximately 200,000 distinct CDR3 sequences; 80% to 95% occur a single time. Approximately 0.13% of the sample lies in the top ten.

The sequencing sample was made of CD8+ T cells from PBMCs. Recombination joined TRBV19 with TRBJ1-5; TRBD1 is a possible D gene, resting on 5 matching bases. This TCR came from a human donor with multiple sclerosis. The nucleotide sequence is TGTGCCAGTAGAGAGGACGGGCAGGGAGTCAATCAGCCCCAGCATTTT. Its translation reads: CASREDGQGVNQPQHF.